These 31 T cell receptor beta chains were sequenced from one sample in a study of blood T cell repertoires in COVID-19. This table comes from immunoSEQ multiplex PCR, and its TCRdb copy is limited to in-frame clones, with some not included. The table shows some 300,000 clones, with 75% to 90% occurring only once. Sequencing was done on a sample of PBMCs or T cells enriched from blood (not recorded which). All receptors derive from a woman aged 35 to 49 who had recovered from COVID-19.

The V and J genes are TRBV11-2 and TRBJ1-1; maybe TRBD1 (5 bases). Between the trimmed V and J ends, which lost 5 bases and 2 bases, there was a span of 18 bases. This CDR3 has 16 amino acids. Per germline, CDR1 SGHAT and CDR2 FQNNGV. DNA for the CDR3: TGTGCCAGCAGCCCAACGACCCCAGGGATCAACACTGAAGCTTTCTTT. This gives the protein CASSPTTPGINTEAFF.

The chain links TRBV4-1 to TRBJ1-1; D is unresolved. This CDR3 contains 13 residues. The V gene lost 6 bases and the J gene lost 3 bases, with 11 bases spanning the gap. Germline-derived CDR1 and CDR2 are MGHRA and YSYEKL. This chain's CDR3 is CASRTLGDTEAFF. CDR3 in DNA: TGCGCCAGCAGAACGTTGGGCGACACTGAAGCTTTCTTT.

The V call is TRBV7-2, the J call TRBJ2-1; 11 nucleotides match TRBD2. The CDR3 is 18 residues long. From germline, CDR1 is SGHTA and CDR2 FQGNSA. Unmatched junction bases numbered 14, after V lost 4 bases and J lost 6 bases. CDR3 in amino acids: CASSSLAGGPRTFNEQFF. The CDR3 DNA reads TGTGCCAGCAGCTCGTTAGCGGGAGGGCCTAGGACCTTCAATGAGCAGTTCTTC.

Regarding this clone: At one end the junction does not follow the germline gene, possibly because of a read error. V and J are TRBV6-5 and TRBJ1-2, with TRBD1 matching over 7 bases. Germline-derived CDR1 and CDR2 are MNHEY and SVGAGI. The CDR3 runs 12 residues. Here the CDR3 reads CASGTAKYGYTF. CDR3 DNA: TGTGCCAGCGGGACAGCTAAATATGGCTACACCTTC.

The V gene is TRBV24-1, the J gene TRBJ1-5; TRBD1 might be the D (5 bases). V was clipped by 5 bases and J by 8 bases, with 18 bases between them. CDR1 and CDR2 from the germline V gene are KGHDR and SFDVKD. The CDR3 is made up of 15 amino acids. CDR3 amino acids: CATSAGGGAEEPQHF. For the CDR3, the DNA is TGTGCCACCAGTGCCGGGGGGGGAGCGGAGGAGCCCCAGCATTTT.

The CDR3 sequence: CASSSDRAGETQYF. CDR3 coding DNA: TGTGCCAGCAGTTCGGACAGGGCTGGAGAGACCCAGTACTTC. The chain links TRBV27 to TRBJ2-5; 8 positions agree with TRBD1. Germline-derived CDR1 and CDR2 are MNHEY and SMNVEV (reference sequence). Trimming took 4 bases from V and 4 from J; bases not matched to a gene: 5. The CDR3 sequence is 14 residues long.

J is TRBJ1-2 and V is TRBV15, with a weak D call TRBD1 (6 bases). CDR1 is LNHNV, CDR2 YYDKDF, per germline (reference sequence). CDR3 length: 14 amino acids. V was clipped by 6 bases and J by 0 bases, with 11 bases between them. In DNA, the CDR3 is TGTGCCACCAGTCTAGGGGGAGCTAACTATGGCTACACCTTC. Its translation: CATSLGGANYGYTF.

The J gene is TRBJ2-3, the V gene TRBV3-1 (or the pseudogene TRBV3-2), with no clear D. The V gene's germline CDR1 is LGHDT and CDR2 YNNKEL (reference sequence). V dropped 1 base and J dropped 10 bases, with 12 bases sitting between them. The CDR3 extends over 13 amino acids. CDR3 residues: CASSQGQEPAQYF. The CDR3 bases are TGTGCCAGCAGCCAAGGCCAGGAACCGGCGCAGTATTTT.

CDR3 DNA: TGCAGCGGACAGGGGAGATTAGCCTACAATGAGCAGTTCTTC. Its translation: CSGQGRLAYNEQFF. The chain joins TRBV29-1 to TRBJ2-1; 8 nucleotides line up with TRBD1. V lost 7 bases, J lost 2 bases, and 7 bases stayed unmatched. Germline V CDR1 and CDR2: SQVTM, ANQGSEA. The CDR3 is 14 amino acids.

The chain combines TRBV27 with TRBJ1-6; D unclear. Deletions cut 2 bases from V and 6 bases from J, with 11 bases between. From germline, CDR1 is MNHEY and CDR2 SMNVEV (reference sequence). The CDR3 extends over 15 amino acids. CDR3 DNA sequence: TGTGCCAGCAGTTTAACCGGAGCCGTTAATTCACCCCTCCACTTT. This sequence encodes CASSLTGAVNSPLHF.

This clone was counted a few times. The chain employs TRBV20-1 and TRBJ1-1, with TRBD1 identical over 7 bases. In germline, CDR1 is DFQATT, CDR2 SNEGSKA (reference sequence). The CDR3 loop spans 11 amino acids. CDR3 protein: CLGTANTEAFF. CDR3 DNA: TGCCTTGGGACAGCCAACACTGAAGCTTTCTTT.

The chain couples TRBV6-5 to TRBJ2-1; D is perhaps TRBD2 (5 bases). This CDR3 is built from 14 residues. The germline V gene has CDR1 MNHEY and CDR2 SVGAGI. V was clipped by 7 bases and J by 6 bases, with 16 bases between them. CDR3 sequence (DNA): TGTGCCAGCAAGGGAGAAGTCGGGGTCAATGAGCAGTTCTTC. This sequence encodes CASKGEVGVNEQFF.

V gene TRBV27 combines with J gene TRBJ1-5; D unclear. Germline V gene data show CDR1 as MNHEY and CDR2 as SMNVEV (reference sequence). V lost 3 bases and J lost 7, with 10 bases in between. The CDR3 length is 13 residues. CDR3 nucleotide sequence: TGTGCCAGCAGTTTTCAAGGAGGGCAGCCCCAGCATTTT. It specifies CASSFQGGQPQHF.

This clone occurred a few times. The chain joins TRBV4-1 to TRBJ1-4; tentatively, D is TRBD1 (6 bases). CDR1 is MGHRA and CDR2 is YSYEKL in the germline V gene. CDR3 length: 21 residues. With 4 bases removed from V and 11 bases from J, the gap between germline ends came to 38 bases. The CDR3 sequence: CASSLGRGGRGIGSFRDKLFF. DNA for the CDR3: TGCGCCAGCAGCCTAGGGAGGGGGGGAAGAGGCATTGGCAGTTTCCGGGATAAACTGTTTTTT.

This rearrangement joins TRBV19 to TRBJ1-5; maybe TRBD1 (5 bases). CDR3 length: 15 residues. V was cut by 3 bases and J by 5 bases, with 14 bases left in between. Germline V CDR1 and CDR2: LNHDA, SQIVND (reference sequence). CDR3 protein: CASSIVGRGDQPQHF. The CDR3 nucleotides read TGTGCCAGTAGTATCGTGGGGCGGGGAGATCAGCCCCAGCATTTT.

In this sample, this clone turned up once. The chain links TRBV4-2 to TRBJ1-5; the D gene is possibly TRBD1 (6 bases). This CDR3 region has 16 residues. CDR1 and CDR2 (germline): LGHNA, YNFKEQ. With 0 bases removed from V and 3 bases from J, the gap between germline ends came to 12 bases. The CDR3 here is CASSQDRGGYNQPQHF. In DNA, the CDR3 is TGTGCCAGCAGCCAAGATAGGGGGGGGTACAATCAGCCCCAGCATTTT.

The V call is TRBV3-1 (or the pseudogene TRBV3-2), the J call TRBJ2-3, with 9 positions matching TRBD1. Germline V gives CDR1 LGHDT, CDR2 YNNKEL (reference sequence). The CDR3 spans 16 residues. V dropped 4 bases and J dropped 2; count of bases not matched to a gene: 7. The CDR3, as DNA: TGTGCCAGCAGCCCTAGGACAGGGGTCTACACAGATACGCAGTATTTT. It yields the protein CASSPRTGVYTDTQYF.

V gene TRBV5-1 combines with J gene TRBJ1-1; D call uncertain. The CDR3 covers 16 residues. Deletions cut 4 bases from V and 0 bases from J, with 16 bases between. The germline gives CDR1 SGHRS, CDR2 YFSETQ. CDR3 DNA sequence: TGCGCCAGCAGCCCAGTAATTGGGCCTCTGAACACTGAAGCTTTCTTT. It specifies CASSPVIGPLNTEAFF.

The chain recombines TRBV6-4 with TRBJ1-1, with D unclear. Per germline, CDR1 MRHNA and CDR2 SNTAGT. Trimming pared 6 bases from V and 0 bases from J, leaving 14 bases between. The CDR3 loop spans 15 amino acids. The CDR3 region is CASSLEGGLNTEAFF. The CDR3 coding sequence is TGTGCCAGCAGCCTGGAAGGAGGGCTGAACACTGAAGCTTTCTTT.

The chain carries TRBV3-1 (or the pseudogene TRBV3-2) and TRBJ1-1; the D gene is possibly TRBD1 (6 bases). Germline-derived CDR1 and CDR2 are LGHDT and YNNKEL (reference sequence). The V and J ends lost 2 bases and 5 bases respectively, with 15 bases between them. The CDR3 totals 15 residues. The CDR3 DNA is TGTGCCAGCAGCCAACGTACAGGGTTTGGGACTGAAGCTTTCTTT. Its translation is CASSQRTGFGTEAFF.

The chain employs TRBV9 and TRBJ2-1, with D perhaps matching TRBD1 (5 bases). CDR3 size: 15 residues. The germline CDR1 and CDR2 sequences are SGDLS and YYNGEE. The V end lost 0 bases, the J end lost 8 bases, and 15 bases lay between the germline ends. This CDR3 reads CASSVAAQGFDEQFF. In DNA, the CDR3 is TGTGCCAGCAGCGTAGCTGCTCAGGGTTTCGATGAGCAGTTCTTC.

V gene TRBV29-1 combines with J gene TRBJ2-3, with a tentative D call TRBD1 (5 bases). CDR1 is SQVTM, CDR2 ANQGSEA, per germline. This CDR3 is built from 18 residues. With 0 bases removed from V and 0 bases from J, the gap between germline ends came to 19 bases. CDR3 in DNA: TGCAGCGTTGAAGATCGGTTCTCGGCACAGGTCAGCACAGATACGCAGTATTTT. As protein: CSVEDRFSAQVSTDTQYF.

The chain combines TRBV7-9 with TRBJ2-7, with no clear D. This CDR3 contains 13 residues. V lost 2 bases and J lost 3, with 8 bases in between. Germline assignment: CDR1 SEHNR and CDR2 FQNEAQ (reference sequence). DNA of the CDR3: TGTGCCAGCAGCTTAAGCCGGGTCTACGAGCAGTACTTC. As protein: CASSLSRVYEQYF.

The chain employs TRBV2 and TRBJ1-4, with a weak D call TRBD1 (6 bases). From germline, CDR1 is SNHLY and CDR2 FYNNEI. V lost 6 bases to trimming and J lost 6 bases, with 8 bases between them. The CDR3 runs to 12 residues. The chain's CDR3 is CASRNRDEKLFF. CDR3 coding DNA: TGTGCCAGCAGAAACAGGGATGAAAAACTGTTTTTT.

J is TRBJ1-6 and V is TRBV2; perhaps TRBD1 as D (5 bases). Trimming took 4 bases from V and 7 from J, leaving 17 bases between them. Germline CDR1 reads SNHLY; CDR2 reads FYNNEI. The CDR3 has 16 residues. The CDR3 coding sequence is TGTGCCAGCAGTGCTCGTACAGGAGCTACGAATTCACCCCTCCACTTT. Residues: CASSARTGATNSPLHF.

The chain joins TRBV4-1 to TRBJ1-6; 7 positions match TRBD1. V was clipped by 0 bases and J by 7 bases; unmatched bases: 3. CDR3 length: 15 amino acids. CDR1 and CDR2 (germline): MGHRA, YSYEKL. The CDR3, as DNA: TGCGCCAGCAGCCAAGATGAACAGGGGAATTCACCCCTCCACTTT. Its translation is CASSQDEQGNSPLHF.

The chain joins TRBV28 to TRBJ1-2, with 7 bases aligning to TRBD1. The junction had 8 bases not matched to a gene; V was cut back by 6 bases and J by 4 bases. There are 14 residues in the CDR3. In germline, CDR1 is MDHEN, CDR2 SYDVKM. The CDR3 DNA follows: TGTGCCAGCAGAACACCGGGACAGAGCTATGGCTACACCTTC. This codes for CASRTPGQSYGYTF.

The genes are TRBV13 and TRBJ2-3; 11 bases match TRBD2. V lost 7 bases, J lost 2 bases, and 5 bases stayed unmatched. This CDR3 contains 15 residues. In germline, CDR1 is PRHDT, CDR2 FYEKMQ (reference sequence). The CDR3 DNA reads TGTGCCAGCAATCGACTAGCGGGGTCCACAGATACGCAGTATTTT. It codes for CASNRLAGSTDTQYF.

The chain carries TRBV5-6 and TRBJ1-2; 7 positions match TRBD1. Germline CDR1 reads SGHDT; CDR2 reads YYEEEE. After removal of 5 bases from V and 5 bases from J, the junction contained 6 bases not matched to a gene. CDR3 length: 13 residues. The CDR3 coding sequence is TGTGCCAGCAGTCAACAGGGGTCATATGGCTACACCTTC. It encodes CASSQQGSYGYTF. The variable domain in full, completed from reference TRBV5-6 and TRBJ1-2, reads DAGVTQSPTHLIKTRGQQVTLRCSPKSGHDTVSWYQQALGQGPQFIFQYYEEEERQRGNFPDRFSGHQFPNYSSELNVNALLLGDSALYLCASSQQGSYGYTFGSGTRLTVV.

The chain carries TRBV19 and TRBJ2-5, with 9 positions matching TRBD1. With V trimmed by 1 base and J by 5 bases, 5 bases remained unmatched. Germline loops: CDR1 LNHDA, CDR2 SQIVND (reference sequence). CDR3 size: 15 residues. Here the CDR3 DNA reads TGTGCCAGTAGTATAGGTACAGGGGGCTGGGAGACCCAGTACTTC. Translated: CASSIGTGGWETQYF. Filled out from reference TRBV19 and TRBJ2-5, the complete variable domain reads DGGITQSPKYLFRKEGQNVTLSCEQNLNHDAMYWYRQDPGQGLRLIYYSQIVNDFQKGDIAEGYSVSREKKESFPLTVTSAQKNPTAFYLCASSIGTGGWETQYFGPGTRLLVL.

This chain uses TRBV7-9 with TRBJ2-5, with TRBD2 as a possible D gene (6 bases). V was pared by 5 bases and J by 3 bases, with 16 bases between. The germline gives CDR1 SEHNR, CDR2 FQNEAQ (reference sequence). The CDR3 is made up of 15 amino acids. The CDR3 region has the DNA TGTGCCAGCAGCCCCGGGACTTTTGGAGAAGAGACCCAGTACTTC. Protein sequence: CASSPGTFGEETQYF.